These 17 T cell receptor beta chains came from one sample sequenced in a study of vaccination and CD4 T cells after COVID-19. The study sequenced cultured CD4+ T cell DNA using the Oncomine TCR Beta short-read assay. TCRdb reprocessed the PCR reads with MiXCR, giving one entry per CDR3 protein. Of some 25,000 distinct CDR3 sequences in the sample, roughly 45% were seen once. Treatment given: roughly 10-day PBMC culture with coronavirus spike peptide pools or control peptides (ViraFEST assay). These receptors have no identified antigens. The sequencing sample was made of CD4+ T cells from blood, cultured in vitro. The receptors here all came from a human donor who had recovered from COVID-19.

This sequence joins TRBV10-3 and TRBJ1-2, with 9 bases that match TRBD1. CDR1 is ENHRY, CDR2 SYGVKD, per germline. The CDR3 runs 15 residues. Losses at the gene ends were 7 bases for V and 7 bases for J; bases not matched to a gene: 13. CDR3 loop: CAITGEGQGYIGYTF. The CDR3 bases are TGTGCCATCACCGGAGAGGGACAGGGTTATATTGGCTACACCTTC.

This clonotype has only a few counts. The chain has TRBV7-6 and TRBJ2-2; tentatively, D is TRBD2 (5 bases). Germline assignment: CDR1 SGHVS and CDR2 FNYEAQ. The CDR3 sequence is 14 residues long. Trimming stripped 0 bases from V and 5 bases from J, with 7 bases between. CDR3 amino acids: CASSLARGTGELFF. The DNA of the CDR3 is TGTGCCAGCAGCTTAGCGCGAGGGACCGGGGAGCTGTTTTTT.

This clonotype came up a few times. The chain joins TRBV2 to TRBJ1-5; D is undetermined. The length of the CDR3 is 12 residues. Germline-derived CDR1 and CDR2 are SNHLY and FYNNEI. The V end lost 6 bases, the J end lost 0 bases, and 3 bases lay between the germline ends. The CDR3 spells CASSDSNQPQHF. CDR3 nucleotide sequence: TGTGCCAGCAGCGATAGCAATCAGCCCCAGCATTTT. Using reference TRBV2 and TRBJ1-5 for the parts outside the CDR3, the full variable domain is EPEVTQTPSHQVTQMGQEVILRCVPISNHLYFYWYRQILGQKVEFLVSFYNNEISEKSEIFDDQFSVERPDGSNFTLKIRSTKLEDSAMYFCASSDSNQPQHFGDGTRLSIL.

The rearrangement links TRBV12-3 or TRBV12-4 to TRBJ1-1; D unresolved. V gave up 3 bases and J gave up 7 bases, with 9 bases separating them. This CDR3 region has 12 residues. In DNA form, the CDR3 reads TGTGCCAGCAGTTTTGTCCCACGTGAAGCTTTCTTT. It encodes CASSFVPREAFF.

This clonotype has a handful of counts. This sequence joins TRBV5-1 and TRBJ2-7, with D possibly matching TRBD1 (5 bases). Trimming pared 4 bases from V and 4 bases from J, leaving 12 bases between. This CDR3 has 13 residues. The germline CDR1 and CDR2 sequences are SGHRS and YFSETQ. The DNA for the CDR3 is TGCGCCAGCAGCGCCAGGGTGGGGTACGAGCAGTACTTC. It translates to CASSARVGYEQYF.

This CDR3 is CASSFRAGQGTYEQYF. The CDR3 DNA reads TGTGCCAGCAGCTTTCGGGCGGGACAGGGAACCTACGAGCAGTACTTC. The V and J genes are TRBV5-8 and TRBJ2-7; 9 bases agree with TRBD1. This CDR3 spans 16 amino acids. Trimming removed 2 bases from V and 2 bases from J; junction bases left unmatched: 8. Per germline, CDR1 SGHTS and CDR2 YDEGEE.

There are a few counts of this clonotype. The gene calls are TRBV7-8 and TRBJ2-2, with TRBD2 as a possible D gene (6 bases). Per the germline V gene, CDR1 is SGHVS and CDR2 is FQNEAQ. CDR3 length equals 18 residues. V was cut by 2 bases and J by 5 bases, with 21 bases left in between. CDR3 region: CASSLRERTTFGTGELFF. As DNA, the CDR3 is TGTGCCAGCAGCTTACGAGAAAGGACTACATTTGGGACCGGGGAGCTGTTTTTT.

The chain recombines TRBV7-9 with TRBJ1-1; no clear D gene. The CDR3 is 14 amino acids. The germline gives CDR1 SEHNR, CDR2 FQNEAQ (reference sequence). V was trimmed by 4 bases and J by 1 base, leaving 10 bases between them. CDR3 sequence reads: CASSSSRKNTEAFF. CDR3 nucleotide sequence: TGTGCCAGCAGCTCCAGCAGGAAGAACACTGAAGCTTTCTTT.

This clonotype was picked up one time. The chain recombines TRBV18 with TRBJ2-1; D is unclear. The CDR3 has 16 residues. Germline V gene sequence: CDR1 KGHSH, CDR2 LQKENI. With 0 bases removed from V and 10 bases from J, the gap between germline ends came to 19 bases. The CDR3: CASSPPLGSLVEEQFF. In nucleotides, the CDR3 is TGTGCCAGCTCACCACCTTTGGGTAGCCTGGTCGAGGAGCAGTTCTTC.

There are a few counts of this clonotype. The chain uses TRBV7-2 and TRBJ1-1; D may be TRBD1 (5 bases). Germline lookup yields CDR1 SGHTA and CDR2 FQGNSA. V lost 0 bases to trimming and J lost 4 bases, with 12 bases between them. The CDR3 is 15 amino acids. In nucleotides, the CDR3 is TGTGCCAGCAGCTTAGCTAGGGGATGGGTCACTGAAGCTTTCTTT. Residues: CASSLARGWVTEAFF.

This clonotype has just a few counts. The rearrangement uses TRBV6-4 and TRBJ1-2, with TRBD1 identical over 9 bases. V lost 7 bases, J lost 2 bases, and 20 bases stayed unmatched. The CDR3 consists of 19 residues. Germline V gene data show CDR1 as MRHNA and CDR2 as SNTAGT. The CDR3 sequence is CASTTYRDRDTIINYGYTF. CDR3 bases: TGTGCCAGCACCACGTACCGGGACAGGGACACAATAATCAACTATGGCTACACCTTC.

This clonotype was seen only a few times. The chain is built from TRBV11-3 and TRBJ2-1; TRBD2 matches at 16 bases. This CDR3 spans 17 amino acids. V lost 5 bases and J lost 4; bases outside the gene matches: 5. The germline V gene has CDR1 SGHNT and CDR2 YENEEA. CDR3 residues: CASSPGLAGGRYNEQFF. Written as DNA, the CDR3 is TGTGCCAGCAGCCCGGGACTAGCGGGAGGGCGGTACAATGAGCAGTTCTTC.

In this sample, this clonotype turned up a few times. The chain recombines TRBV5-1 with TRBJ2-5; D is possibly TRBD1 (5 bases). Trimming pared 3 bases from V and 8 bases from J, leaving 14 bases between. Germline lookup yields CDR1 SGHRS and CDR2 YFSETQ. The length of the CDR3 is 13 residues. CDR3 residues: CASSWTRPDTQYF. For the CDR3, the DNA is TGCGCCAGCAGCTGGACACGGCCTGATACCCAGTACTTC.

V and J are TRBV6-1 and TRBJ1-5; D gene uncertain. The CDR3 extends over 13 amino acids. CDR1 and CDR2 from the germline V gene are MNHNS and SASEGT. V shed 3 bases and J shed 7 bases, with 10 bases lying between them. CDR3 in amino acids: CASSDSRLQPQHF. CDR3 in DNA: TGTGCCAGCAGTGACAGTAGGTTACAGCCCCAGCATTTT.

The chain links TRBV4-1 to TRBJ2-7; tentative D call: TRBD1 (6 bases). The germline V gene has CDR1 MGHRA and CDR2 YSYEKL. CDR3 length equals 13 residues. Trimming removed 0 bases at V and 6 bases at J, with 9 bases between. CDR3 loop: CASSQDPGAEQYF. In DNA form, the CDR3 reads TGCGCCAGCAGCCAAGACCCAGGGGCCGAGCAGTACTTC.

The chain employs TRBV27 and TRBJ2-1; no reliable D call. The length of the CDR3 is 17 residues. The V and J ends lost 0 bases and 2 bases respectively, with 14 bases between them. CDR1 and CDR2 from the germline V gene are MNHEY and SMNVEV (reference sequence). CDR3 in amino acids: CASSLSSYSSAYNEQFF. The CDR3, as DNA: TGTGCCAGCAGTTTATCGTCCTACAGTTCAGCCTACAATGAGCAGTTCTTC.

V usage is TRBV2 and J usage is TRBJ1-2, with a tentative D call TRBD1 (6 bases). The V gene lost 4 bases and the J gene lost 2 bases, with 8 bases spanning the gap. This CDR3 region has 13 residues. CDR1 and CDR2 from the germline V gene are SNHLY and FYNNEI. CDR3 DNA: TGTGCCAGCAGTGGGACAGCAAACTATGGCTACACCTTC. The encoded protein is CASSGTANYGYTF.